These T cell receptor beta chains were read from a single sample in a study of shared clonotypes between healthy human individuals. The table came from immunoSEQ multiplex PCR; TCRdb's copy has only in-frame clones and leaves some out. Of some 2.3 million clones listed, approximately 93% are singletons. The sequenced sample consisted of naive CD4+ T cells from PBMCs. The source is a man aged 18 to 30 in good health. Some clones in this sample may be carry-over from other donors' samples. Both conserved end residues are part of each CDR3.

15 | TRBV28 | CASSPGGASNNEQFF
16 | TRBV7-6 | CASSLLSKPFGETQYF
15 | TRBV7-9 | CASSLGASSTDTQYF
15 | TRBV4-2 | CASSPNPGQYNEQFF
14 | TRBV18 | CASSPLGTDYGYTF
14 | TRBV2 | CASGRGQIVYEQYF
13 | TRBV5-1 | CASSLGVAEEQYF
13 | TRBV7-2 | CASSGAPLGEQYF
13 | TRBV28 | CASSPDSNYGYTF
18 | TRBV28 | CASSSTGGFRSSYNEQFF
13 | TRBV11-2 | CASSLREGTEAFF
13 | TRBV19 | CASKTETNYGYTF
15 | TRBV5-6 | CASSLIGSATGELFF
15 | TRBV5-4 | CASSSEGGYTDTQYF
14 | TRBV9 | CASSVAPSADTQYF
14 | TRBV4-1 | CASSQDSPNQPQHF
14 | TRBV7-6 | CASSLGNSNQPQHF
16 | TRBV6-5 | CASSYSYRLSSYEQYF
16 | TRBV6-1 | CASSENLQGVTYEQYF
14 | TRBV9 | CASSVGDRNTEAFF
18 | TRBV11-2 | CASRLRFGTGESQNTIYF
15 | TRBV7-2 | CASSYRDFSGNTIYF